These T cell receptor beta chains were read from a single sample in a study of control samples from healthy donors and cancer patients. The method was immunoSEQ multiplex PCR; TCRdb's version includes in-frame clones alone and lacks a portion of them. The table includes about 98,000 clones, 82% detected once. Material: blood. The receptors derive from a man aged 55 to 70 in good health. Each CDR3 is given with its conserved first and last residue. The D gene is left open where the match is weak. Part of the rows lack a size; the others show once, few, many or a class for expanded clones.

TRBV2	TRBD1	TRBJ2-6	-	CASSEGDRASGANVLTF	TGTGCCAGCAGTGAAGGGGACAGAGCCTCTGGGGCCAACGTCCTGACTTTC
TRBV30	TRBD2	TRBJ2-2	-	CAWIPSGGLTGELFF	TGTGCCTGGATCCCTAGCGGGGGTCTGACCGGGGAGCTGTTTTTT
TRBV13	TRBD1	TRBJ1-1	-	CASSFNRGLKGMNTEAFF	TGTGCCAGCAGCTTTAACAGGGGGCTGAAGGGTATGAACACTGAAGCTTTCTTT
TRBV24-1	-	TRBJ1-6	-	CATSDLWPVDKVSSYNSPLHF	TGTGCCACCAGTGATCTATGGCCGGTCGATAAGGTGAGCTCCTATAATTCACCCCTCCACTTT
TRBV11-2	-	TRBJ1-2	-	CASSPFGQNYGYTF	TGTGCCAGCAGCCCCTTCGGACAGAACTATGGCTACACCTTC
TRBV7-9	-	TRBJ2-1	-	CASTDLGSGLYNEQFF	TGTGCCAGCACCGATTTAGGTAGCGGTCTCTACAATGAGCAGTTCTTC
TRBV27	TRBD2	TRBJ2-2	-	CASSPPGGSMAGELFF	TGTGCCAGCAGTCCCCCCGGCGGGAGTATGGCCGGGGAGCTGTTTTTT
TRBV2	-	TRBJ1-1	-	CASTGTPGGEAFF	TGTGCCAGCACCGGGACCCCGGGGGGTGAAGCTTTCTTT
TRBV19	TRBD1	TRBJ2-3	-	CASSMVSGTGGIDTQYF	TGTGCCAGTAGTATGGTGTCCGGGACAGGGGGCATAGATACGCAGTATTTT
TRBV5-5	-	TRBJ1-1	-	CASSLKGGTEAFF	TGTGCCAGCAGCTTAAAAGGGGGCACTGAAGCTTTCTTT
TRBV5-1	-	TRBJ2-5	-	CASSLVHVEGTQYF	TGCGCCAGCAGCTTGGTCCATGTGGAGGGGACCCAGTACTTC
TRBV10-3	-	TRBJ2-3	-	CAISDMTYSTDTQYF	TGTGCCATCAGTGACATGACTTATAGCACAGATACGCAGTATTTT
TRBV20-1	-	TRBJ1-2	-	CSAFLDGYTF	TGCAGTGCTTTTCTCGATGGCTACACCTTC
TRBV2	TRBD1	TRBJ1-5	-	CASTGNPGQGYQPQHF	TGTGCCAGCACCGGTAACCCGGGACAGGGATATCAGCCCCAGCATTTT
TRBV12-1	-	TRBJ2-2	-	CASSPGTPDTGELFF	TGTGCCAGCAGCCCCGGGACCCCAGACACCGGGGAGCTGTTTTTT
TRBV3-1/TRBV3-2	-	TRBJ1-1	-	CASSQAGALNTEAFF	TGTGCCAGCAGCCAAGCGGGAGCCCTGAACACTGAAGCTTTCTTT
TRBV4-2	TRBD1	TRBJ1-5	-	CASSQTSVGTGIQPQHF	TGTGCCAGCAGCCAAACTAGCGTTGGGACAGGGATCCAGCCCCAGCATTTT
TRBV20-1	-	TRBJ2-2	-	CSASLGSPPGELFF	TGCAGTGCTAGTCTGGGGAGTCCTCCCGGGGAGCTGTTTTTT
TRBV5-6	-	TRBJ1-1	-	CASSGGQLNTEAFF	TGTGCCAGCAGCGGTGGACAGCTTAACACTGAAGCTTTCTTT
TRBV7-8	-	TRBJ1-5	-	CASSLDRRSYSNQPQHF	TGTGCCAGCAGCTTAGACAGGCGTTCTTATAGCAATCAGCCCCAGCATTTT
TRBV3-1/TRBV3-2	-	TRBJ1-2	-	CASSQESVGYTF	TGTGCCAGCAGCCAAGAGTCAGTCGGCTACACCTTC
TRBV28	-	TRBJ2-2	-	CASSLGGRETGELFF	TGTGCCAGCAGTTTAGGGGGCCGTGAGACCGGGGAGCTGTTTTTT
TRBV9	TRBD1	TRBJ2-7	-	CASSVGTGGSYEQYF	TGTGCCAGCAGCGTCGGGACAGGGGGGTCCTACGAGCAGTACTTC
TRBV2	TRBD1	TRBJ2-3	-	CASRVTGGSTDTQYF	TGTGCCAGCAGGGTGACAGGGGGCAGCACAGATACGCAGTATTTT
TRBV5-4	TRBD1	TRBJ2-5	-	CASSSLTGTGETQYF	TGTGCCAGCAGCTCCTTGACAGGGACGGGAGAGACCCAGTACTTC
TRBV6-5	TRBD1	TRBJ1-2	-	CASSYRGQGTYGYTF	TGTGCCAGCAGTTACAGGGGACAGGGCACCTATGGCTACACCTTC
TRBV6-5	TRBD1	TRBJ2-6	-	CASQGAAGANVLTF	TGTGCCTCTCAGGGGGCAGCTGGGGCCAACGTCCTGACTTTC
TRBV4-1	TRBD1	TRBJ2-1	once	CASSHLRDRGSYNEQFF	TGCGCCAGCAGCCACCTCCGGGACAGGGGCTCCTACAATGAGCAGTTCTTC
TRBV6-2/TRBV6-3	-	TRBJ2-7	-	CASSPPAGKAYEQYF	TGTGCCAGCAGCCCACCGGCAGGGAAAGCCTACGAGCAGTACTTC
TRBV7-9	-	TRBJ2-5	-	CASSLGTGTQETQYF	TGTGCCAGCAGCTTAGGGACGGGAACCCAAGAGACCCAGTACTTC
TRBV11-2	-	TRBJ2-1	-	CASSTPGQGLARHYNEQFF	TGTGCCAGCAGCACACCGGGACAGGGACTAGCTAGACACTACAATGAGCAGTTCTTC
TRBV19	-	TRBJ2-3	-	CASSGSGRGIGTDTQYF	TGTGCCAGTAGTGGGTCTGGGCGCGGGATCGGCACAGATACGCAGTATTTT
TRBV19	TRBD1	TRBJ2-7	-	CASNTGTGNHEQYF	TGTGCCAGTAATACCGGGACAGGGAACCACGAGCAGTACTTC
TRBV2	-	TRBJ1-1	-	CASRPAAGRNTEAFF	TGTGCCAGTCGGCCCGCGGCAGGTCGGAACACTGAAGCTTTCTTT
TRBV3-1/TRBV3-2	-	TRBJ1-1	-	CASSQALNTEAFF	TGTGCCAGCAGCCAGGCGCTGAACACTGAAGCTTTCTTT
TRBV29-1	-	TRBJ2-7	once	CSVALGPAEQYF	TGCAGCGTCGCCCTGGGCCCCGCCGAGCAGTACTTC
TRBV5-1	-	TRBJ1-4	-	CASSLATMRATNEKLFF	TGCGCCAGCAGCTTGGCCACCATGAGAGCAACTAATGAAAAACTGTTTTTT
TRBV28	TRBD2	TRBJ2-7	-	CASSKSASGRSGEQYF	TGTGCCAGCAGTAAGAGTGCTAGCGGGAGGTCTGGTGAGCAGTACTTC
TRBV18	-	TRBJ2-7	-	CASSRGAQTYEQYF	TGTGCCAGCTCACGGGGTGCCCAGACCTACGAGCAGTACTTC
TRBV10-3	-	TRBJ1-1	few	CAISRAPSEAFF	TGTGCCATTTCCCGGGCCCCCTCGGAAGCTTTCTTT
TRBV5-1	-	TRBJ2-1	-	CASSFGEAYNEQFF	TGCGCCAGCAGCTTCGGGGAGGCCTACAATGAGCAGTTCTTC
TRBV7-9	-	TRBJ1-1	-	CASSLLGRVNTEAFF	TGTGCCAGCAGCTTATTGGGTAGAGTGAACACTGAAGCTTTCTTT